Detailed here is one T cell receptor (beta chain). This CDR3 is built from 14 residues. The germline V and J ends were trimmed by 2 bases and 4 bases, with 10 bases remaining between them. Germline V lookup: CDR1 MGHRA, CDR2 YSYEKL. This specimen comes from a study of blood T cell repertoires in COVID-19. Study-wide background: Sources were T cells, B-cell-depleted T cells, or PBMCs; the material itself was cDNA or gDNA.

The study drew participants aged roughly 18 to 89 years from 20 to 30 US areas. Clones were sequenced by immunoSEQ multiplex PCR, and TCRdb holds only the in-frame ones, with some missing. In the table there are about 370,000 clones, 80% to 90% of which are singletons. The V call is TRBV4-1, the J call TRBJ2-3; a weak D match, TRBD2 (5 bases). This receptor was identified in a man between 18 and 35 years old who had recovered from COVID-19. Sequenced: PBMCs or T cells enriched from blood (not recorded which). Written as DNA, the CDR3 is TGCGCCAGCAGCCAACCGGGAAGGGCAGATACGCAGTATTTT. It codes for CASSQPGRADTQYF.